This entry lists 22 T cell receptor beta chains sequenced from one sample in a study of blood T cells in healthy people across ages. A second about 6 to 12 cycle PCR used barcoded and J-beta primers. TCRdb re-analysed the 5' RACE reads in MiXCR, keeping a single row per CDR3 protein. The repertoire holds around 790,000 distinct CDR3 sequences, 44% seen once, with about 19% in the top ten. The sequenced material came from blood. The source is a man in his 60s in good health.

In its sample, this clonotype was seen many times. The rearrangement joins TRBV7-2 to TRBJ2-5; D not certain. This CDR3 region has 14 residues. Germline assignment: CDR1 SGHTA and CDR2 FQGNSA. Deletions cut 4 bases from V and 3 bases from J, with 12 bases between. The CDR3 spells CASSSPGAEETQYF. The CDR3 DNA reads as TGTGCCAGCAGCTCGCCAGGAGCTGAAGAGACCCAGTACTTC.

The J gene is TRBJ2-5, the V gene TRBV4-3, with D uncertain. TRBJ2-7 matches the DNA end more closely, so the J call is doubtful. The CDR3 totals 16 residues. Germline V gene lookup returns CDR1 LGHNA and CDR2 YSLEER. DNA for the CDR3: TGCGCCAGCAGCCAAGATTCGTCCAGCCCTTACTACGAGCAGTACTTC. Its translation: CASSQDSSSPYYEQYF.

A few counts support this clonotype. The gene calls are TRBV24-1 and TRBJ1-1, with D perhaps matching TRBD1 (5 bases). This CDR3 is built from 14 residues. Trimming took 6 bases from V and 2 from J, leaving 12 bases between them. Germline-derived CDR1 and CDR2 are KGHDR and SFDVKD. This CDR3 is CATSPGGINTEAFF. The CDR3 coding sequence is TGTGCCACCAGTCCCGGGGGGATTAACACTGAAGCTTTCTTT.

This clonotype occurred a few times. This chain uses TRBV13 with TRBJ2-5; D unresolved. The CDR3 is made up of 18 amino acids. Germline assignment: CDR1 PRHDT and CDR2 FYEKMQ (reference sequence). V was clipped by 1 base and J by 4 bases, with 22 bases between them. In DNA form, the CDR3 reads TGTGCCAGCAGCTTAGCTATTGGGGATCGCAAGCACCCAGAGACCCAGTACTTC. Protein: CASSLAIGDRKHPETQYF.

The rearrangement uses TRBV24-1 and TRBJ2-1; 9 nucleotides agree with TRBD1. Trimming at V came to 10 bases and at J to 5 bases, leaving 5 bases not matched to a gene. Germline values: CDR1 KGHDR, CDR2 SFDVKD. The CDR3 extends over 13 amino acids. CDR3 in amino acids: CATGDRDHNEQFF. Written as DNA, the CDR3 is TGTGCCACTGGGGACAGGGACCACAATGAGCAGTTCTTC.

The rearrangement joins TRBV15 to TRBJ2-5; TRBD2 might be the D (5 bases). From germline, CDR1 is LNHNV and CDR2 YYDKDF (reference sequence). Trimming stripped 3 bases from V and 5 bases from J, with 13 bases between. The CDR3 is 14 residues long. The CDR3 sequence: CATSRGRGLETQYF. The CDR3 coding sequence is TGTGCCACCAGCAGGGGGAGAGGGTTGGAGACCCAGTACTTC.

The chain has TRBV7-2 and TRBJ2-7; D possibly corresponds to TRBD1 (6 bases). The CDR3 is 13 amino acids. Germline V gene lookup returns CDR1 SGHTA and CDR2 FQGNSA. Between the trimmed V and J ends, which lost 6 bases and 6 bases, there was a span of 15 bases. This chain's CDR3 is CASSYDRNSEQYF. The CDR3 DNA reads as TGTGCCAGCAGTTACGACAGGAATAGCGAGCAGTACTTC.

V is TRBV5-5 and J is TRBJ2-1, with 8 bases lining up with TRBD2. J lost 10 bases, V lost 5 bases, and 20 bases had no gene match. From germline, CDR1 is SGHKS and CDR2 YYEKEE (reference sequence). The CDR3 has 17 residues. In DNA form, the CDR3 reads TGTGCCAGCAGACCCATTAGCGGGGTACAATTCCGTTCAGAGCAGTTCTTC. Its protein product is CASRPISGVQFRSEQFF.

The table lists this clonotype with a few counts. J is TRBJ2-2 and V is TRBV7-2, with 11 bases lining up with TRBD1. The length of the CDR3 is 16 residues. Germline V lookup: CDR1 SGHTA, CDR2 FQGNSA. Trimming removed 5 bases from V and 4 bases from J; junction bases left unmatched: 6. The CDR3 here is CASSRGQGVRTGELFF. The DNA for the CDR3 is TGTGCCAGCAGCCGGGGACAGGGGGTCCGCACCGGGGAGCTGTTTTTT.

CDR3 amino acids: CASSSRTKETQYF. The CDR3 DNA sequence: TGTGCCAGCAGCTCTCGGACCAAAGAGACCCAGTACTTC. The V and J genes are TRBV7-9 and TRBJ2-5; no definite D call. Germline values: CDR1 SEHNR, CDR2 FQNEAQ (reference sequence). This CDR3 region has 13 residues. The V gene lost 4 bases and the J gene lost 3 bases, with 9 bases spanning the gap.

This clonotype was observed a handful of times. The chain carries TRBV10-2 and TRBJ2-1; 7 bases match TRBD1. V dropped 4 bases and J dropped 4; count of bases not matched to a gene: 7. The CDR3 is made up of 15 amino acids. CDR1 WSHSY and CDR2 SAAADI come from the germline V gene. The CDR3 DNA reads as TGCGCCAGCAGTGTCGAACAGGGGTCTTACAATGAGCAGTTCTTC. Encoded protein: CASSVEQGSYNEQFF.

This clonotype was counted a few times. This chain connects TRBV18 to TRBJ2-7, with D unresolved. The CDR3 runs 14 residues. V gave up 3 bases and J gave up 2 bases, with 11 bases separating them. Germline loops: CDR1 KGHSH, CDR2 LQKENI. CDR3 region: CASSPLTRTYEQYF. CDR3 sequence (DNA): TGTGCCAGCTCACCCCTGACAAGAACCTACGAGCAGTACTTC.

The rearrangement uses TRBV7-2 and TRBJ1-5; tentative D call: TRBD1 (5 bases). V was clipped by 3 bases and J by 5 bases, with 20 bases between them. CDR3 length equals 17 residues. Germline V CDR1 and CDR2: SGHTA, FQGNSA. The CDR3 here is CASSFSNVQGGDQPQHF. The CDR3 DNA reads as TGTGCCAGCAGCTTTTCGAATGTCCAGGGTGGCGATCAGCCCCAGCATTTT.

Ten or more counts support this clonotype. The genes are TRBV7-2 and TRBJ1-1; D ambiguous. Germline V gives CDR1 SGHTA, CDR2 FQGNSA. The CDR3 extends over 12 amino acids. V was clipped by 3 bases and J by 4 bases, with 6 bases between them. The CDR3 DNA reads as TGTGCCAGCAGCTTCCCCCTCACTGAAGCTTTCTTT. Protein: CASSFPLTEAFF.

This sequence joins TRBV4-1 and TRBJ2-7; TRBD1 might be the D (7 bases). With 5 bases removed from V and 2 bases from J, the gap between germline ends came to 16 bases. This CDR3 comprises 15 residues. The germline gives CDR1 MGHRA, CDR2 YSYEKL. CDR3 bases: TGCGCCAGCAGCGAAGCCGCAGGGGGGCCCTACGAGCAGTACTTC. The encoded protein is CASSEAAGGPYEQYF.

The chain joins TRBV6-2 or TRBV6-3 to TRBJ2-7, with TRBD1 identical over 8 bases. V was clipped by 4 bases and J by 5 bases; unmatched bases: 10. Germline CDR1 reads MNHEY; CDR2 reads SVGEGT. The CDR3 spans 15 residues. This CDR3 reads CASSWRGQGPDEQYF. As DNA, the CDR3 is TGTGCCAGCAGTTGGAGAGGACAGGGTCCGGACGAGCAGTACTTC.

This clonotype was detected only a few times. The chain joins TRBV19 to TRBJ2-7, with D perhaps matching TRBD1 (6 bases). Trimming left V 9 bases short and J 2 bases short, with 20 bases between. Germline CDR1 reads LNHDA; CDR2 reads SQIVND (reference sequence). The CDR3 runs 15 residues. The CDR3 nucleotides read TGTGCCAGCGGGACAAACCGTGGCCCCCCCTACGAGCAGTACTTC. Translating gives CASGTNRGPPYEQYF.

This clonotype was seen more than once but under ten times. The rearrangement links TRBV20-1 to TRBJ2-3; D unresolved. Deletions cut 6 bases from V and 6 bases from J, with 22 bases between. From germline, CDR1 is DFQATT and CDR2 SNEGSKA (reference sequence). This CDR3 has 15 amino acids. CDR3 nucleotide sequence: TGCAGTGCAGGACCCGGCTACCAGTTTCGGGATACGCAGTATTTT. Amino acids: CSAGPGYQFRDTQYF.

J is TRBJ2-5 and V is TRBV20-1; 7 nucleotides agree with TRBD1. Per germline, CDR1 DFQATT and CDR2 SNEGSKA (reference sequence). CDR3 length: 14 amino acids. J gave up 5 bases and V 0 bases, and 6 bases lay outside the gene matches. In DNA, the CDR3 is TGCAGTGCTAGAGATCAAGGGGGCGATGAGACCCAGTACTTC. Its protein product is CSARDQGGDETQYF.

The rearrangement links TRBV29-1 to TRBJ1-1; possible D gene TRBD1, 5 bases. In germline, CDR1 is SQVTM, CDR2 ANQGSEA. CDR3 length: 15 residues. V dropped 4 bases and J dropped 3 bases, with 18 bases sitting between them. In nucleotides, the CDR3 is TGCAGCGTTGGATTAGGGACCTATGGGGACACTGAAGCTTTCTTT. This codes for CSVGLGTYGDTEAFF.

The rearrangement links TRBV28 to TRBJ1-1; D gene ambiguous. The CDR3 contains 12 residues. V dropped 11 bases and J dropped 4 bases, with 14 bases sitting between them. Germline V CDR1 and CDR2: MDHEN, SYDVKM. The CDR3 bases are TGTGCCTGCTTCGGATTGGGCACTGAAGCTTTCTTT. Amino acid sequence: CACFGLGTEAFF.

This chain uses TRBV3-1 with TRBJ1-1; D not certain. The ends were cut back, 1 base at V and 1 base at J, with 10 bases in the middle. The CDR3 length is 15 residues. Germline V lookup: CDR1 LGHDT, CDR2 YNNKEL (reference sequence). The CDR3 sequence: CASSQGLLSNTEAFF. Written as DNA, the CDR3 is TGTGCCAGCAGCCAAGGTCTCTTATCGAACACTGAAGCTTTCTTT.